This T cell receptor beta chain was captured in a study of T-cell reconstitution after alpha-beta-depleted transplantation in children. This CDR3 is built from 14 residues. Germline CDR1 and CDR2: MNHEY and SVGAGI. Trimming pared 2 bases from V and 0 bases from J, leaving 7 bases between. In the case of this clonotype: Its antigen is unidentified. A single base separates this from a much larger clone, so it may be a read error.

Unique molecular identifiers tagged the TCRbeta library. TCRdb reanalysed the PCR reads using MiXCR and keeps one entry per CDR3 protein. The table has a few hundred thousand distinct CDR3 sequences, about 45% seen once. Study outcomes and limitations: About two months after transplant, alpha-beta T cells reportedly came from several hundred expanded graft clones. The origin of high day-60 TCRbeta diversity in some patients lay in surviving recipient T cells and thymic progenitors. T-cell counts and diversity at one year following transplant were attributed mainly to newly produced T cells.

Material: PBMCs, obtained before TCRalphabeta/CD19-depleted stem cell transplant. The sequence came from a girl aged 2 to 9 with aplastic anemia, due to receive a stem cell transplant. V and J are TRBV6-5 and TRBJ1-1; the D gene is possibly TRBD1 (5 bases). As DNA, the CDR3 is TGTGCCAGCAGTTACGGGGGGATGAACACTGAAGCTTTCTTT. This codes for CASSYGGMNTEAFF.